These 2 T cell receptor beta chains were all obtained from the same sample, sequenced in a study of blood T cell repertoires in COVID-19. Assay used: immunoSEQ multiplex PCR; TCRdb lists only in-frame clones, some missing. Found here are approximately 120,000 clones, approximately 85% of them singletons; the top ten hold more than 20%. Input material: peripheral blood. The receptors shown here come from a woman of 80 years or more with acute or convalescent COVID-19.

This clone was observed a few times. V gene TRBV5-1 combines with J gene TRBJ1-1, with TRBD1 matching 7 bases. The junction had 4 bases not matched to a gene; V was cut back by 4 bases and J by 1 base. This CDR3 region has 14 residues. In germline, CDR1 is SGHRS, CDR2 YFSETQ. The CDR3 sequence is CASSLRTGNTEAFF. For the CDR3, the DNA is TGCGCCAGCAGCCTAAGGACAGGGAACACTGAAGCTTTCTTT.

The gene calls are TRBV6-6 and TRBJ1-5; D may be TRBD1 (6 bases). CDR3 size: 14 residues. Germline V gene sequence: CDR1 MNHNY, CDR2 SVGAGI (reference sequence). Trimming left V 4 bases short and J 6 bases short, with 13 bases between. The CDR3 sequence is CASSFRQVSQPQHF. In DNA form, the CDR3 reads TGTGCCAGCAGTTTTCGACAGGTGAGTCAGCCCCAGCATTTT.